The clone carrying this T cell receptor (beta chain) showed up many times. The antigen is undetermined. The record originates from a study of T cells after yellow fever vaccination. Overall study context: Preparation of the low-cell-number fractions used SMART-Seq v4 Ultra Low Input.

TCRdb redid the calling of the 5' RACE reads with MiXCR, one entry per CDR3 protein. Altogether 250,000 to 400,000 distinct CDR3 sequences are present, 4% to 5.5% being singletons, with the ten largest covering roughly 21%. The CDR3 length is 13 residues. Deletions cut 3 bases from V and 2 bases from J, with 6 bases between. CDR1 and CDR2 from the germline V gene are MNHEY and SMNVEV (reference sequence). Findings and caveats of the study: Subsequent booster samples again held most clones from primary vaccination (less than 98% CD4, 88% CD8). Although most clonotypes did not, a small share appeared in both CD4 and CD8 compartments.

This sample comprised PBMCs, obtained 15 days after the yellow fever booster vaccination. This TCR was recovered from a man younger than 35 who received the YFV17D yellow fever vaccine. This chain connects TRBV27 to TRBJ2-3, with no clear D. The CDR3 region is CASSFSDTDTQYF. CDR3 nucleotides: TGTGCCAGCAGTTTCTCCGACACAGATACGCAGTATTTT.